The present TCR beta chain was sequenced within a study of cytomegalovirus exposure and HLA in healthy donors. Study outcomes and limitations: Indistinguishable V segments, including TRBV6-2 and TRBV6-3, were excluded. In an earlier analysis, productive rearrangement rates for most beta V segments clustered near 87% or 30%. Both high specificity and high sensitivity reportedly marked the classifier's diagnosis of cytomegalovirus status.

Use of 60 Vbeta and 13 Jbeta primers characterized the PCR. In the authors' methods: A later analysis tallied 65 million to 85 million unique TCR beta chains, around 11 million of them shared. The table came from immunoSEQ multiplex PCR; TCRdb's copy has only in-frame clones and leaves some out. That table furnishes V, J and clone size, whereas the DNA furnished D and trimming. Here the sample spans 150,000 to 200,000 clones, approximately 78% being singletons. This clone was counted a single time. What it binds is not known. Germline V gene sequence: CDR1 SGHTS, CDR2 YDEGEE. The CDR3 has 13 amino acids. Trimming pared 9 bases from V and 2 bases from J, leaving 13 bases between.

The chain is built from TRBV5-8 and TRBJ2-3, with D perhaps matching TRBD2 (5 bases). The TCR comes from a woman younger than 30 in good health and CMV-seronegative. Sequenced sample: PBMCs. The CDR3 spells CATSRRDTDTQYF. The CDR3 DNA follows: TGTGCCACCTCACGACGGGACACAGATACGCAGTATTTT. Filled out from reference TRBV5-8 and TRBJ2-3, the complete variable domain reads EAGVTQSPTHLIKTRGQQATLRCSPISGHTSVYWYQQALGLGLQFLLWYDEGEERNRGNFPPRFSGRQFPNYSSELNVNALELEDSALYLCATSRRDTDTQYFGPGTRLTVL.